A selection of T cell receptor beta chains follows, all from one sample in a study of blood T cell repertoires in COVID-19. Produced via immunoSEQ multiplex PCR; TCRdb's table is partial and in-frame only. The sample contains fewer than 200,000 clones, around 80% of which appear only once. The sample comprised PBMCs or T cells enriched from blood (not recorded which). The origin of the receptors is a woman aged 45-60 years in a cohort exposed to, infected with or recovered from COVID-19 (not recorded which). Both conserved end residues are part of each CDR3. The D gene is left open where the match is weak. Clone sizes are given selectively: once, few, many, or a class where the clone is expanded.

d_call,j_call,clone_size,v_call,cdr3_aa,cdr3_nt
-,TRBJ1-6,-,TRBV3-1/TRBV3-2,CASSLGGGLPLHF,TGTGCCAGCAGCCTAGGGGGGGGTTTACCCCTCCACTTT
TRBD1,TRBJ2-2,-,TRBV5-4,CASSPGTGVGELFF,TGTGCCAGCAGCCCCGGGACAGGGGTCGGGGAGCTGTTTTTT
TRBD1,TRBJ1-4,-,TRBV2,CASSVRQGADEKLFF,TGTGCCAGCAGTGTTCGGCAGGGGGCGGATGAAAAACTGTTTTTT
-,TRBJ2-5,-,TRBV7-3,CASSLTSGGWETQYF,TGTGCCAGCAGCTTAACAAGTGGGGGCTGGGAGACCCAGTACTTC
TRBD1,TRBJ1-5,few,TRBV18,CASSPRNGDRGQPQHF,TGTGCCAGCTCACCCCGAAACGGGGACAGGGGGCAGCCCCAGCATTTT
-,TRBJ1-5,-,TRBV28,CASSRGGPIQPQHF,TGTGCCAGCAGTCGGGGAGGACCTATTCAGCCCCAGCATTTT
-,TRBJ2-7,-,TRBV7-9,CASSSTLLSGQNIHEQYF,TGTGCCAGCAGCTCCACCCTCCTCTCGGGACAAAACATTCACGAGCAGTACTTC
-,TRBJ2-7,many,TRBV7-3,CASSALSGPYEQYF,TGTGCCAGCAGCGCATTAAGTGGGCCTTACGAGCAGTACTTC
TRBD1,TRBJ1-6,-,TRBV25-1,CASKRTGDNSPLHF,TGTGCCAGCAAACGGACAGGGGATAATTCACCCCTCCACTTT
-,TRBJ2-3,once,TRBV4-3,CASSQSPGPGVYTDTQYF,TGCGCCAGCAGCCAAAGTCCTGGGCCGGGGGTCTACACAGATACGCAGTATTTT
-,TRBJ2-7,-,TRBV6-2/TRBV6-3,CASSYSSGESYEQYF,TGTGCCAGCAGTTACTCATCGGGGGAAAGCTACGAGCAGTACTTC
-,TRBJ2-6,once,TRBV5-1,CASTGISGANVLTF,TGCGCCAGCACAGGAATCTCTGGGGCCAACGTCCTGACTTTC
-,TRBJ2-1,few,TRBV19,CASSPRGAGASFSYNEQFF,TGTGCCAGTAGTCCTCGTGGGGCGGGGGCCTCTTTCTCCTACAATGAGCAGTTCTTC
TRBD1,TRBJ1-1,-,TRBV7-9,CASTITGVSREAFF,TGTGCCAGCACCATAACAGGGGTTTCAAGGGAAGCTTTCTTT
-,TRBJ2-2,-,TRBV7-6,CASSPVYTGELFF,TGTGCCAGCAGCCCAGTCTACACCGGGGAGCTGTTTTTT
-,TRBJ2-7,once,TRBV20-1,CSGTIEYEQYF,TGCAGTGGGACAATAGAGTACGAGCAGTACTTC
-,TRBJ2-4,-,TRBV11-2,CASSSGTIQYF,TGTGCCAGCAGCTCTGGGACAATCCAGTACTTC
-,TRBJ1-6,-,TRBV5-8,CASSLGGERSPLHF,TGTGCCAGCAGCCTGGGGGGGGAGCGGTCACCCCTCCACTTT
-,TRBJ2-4,-,TRBV18,CASSPRTVSKNIQYF,TGTGCCAGCTCACCTAGGACAGTAAGCAAAAACATTCAGTACTTC
TRBD1,TRBJ1-4,-,TRBV3-1/TRBV3-2,CASSSRQGKEKLFF,TGTGCCAGCAGCTCACGACAGGGGAAGGAAAAACTGTTTTTT
TRBD1,TRBJ2-7,few,TRBV5-4,CASRPGQGRMNEQYF,TGTGCCAGCAGGCCCGGACAGGGGAGGATGAACGAGCAGTACTTC
TRBD2,TRBJ2-2,-,TRBV25-1,CASSTPSGGRTSGELFF,TGTGCCAGCTCTACACCGTCGGGGGGGCGTACTTCCGGGGAGCTGTTTTTT
TRBD1,TRBJ2-7,-,TRBV6-5,CASSSPGGASYEQYF,TGTGCCAGCAGTTCTCCAGGGGGCGCGTCCTACGAGCAGTACTTC
TRBD2,TRBJ2-2,once,TRBV7-3,CASREGGSGELFF,TGTGCCAGCAGGGAAGGCGGGAGTGGGGAGCTGTTTTTT
TRBD1,TRBJ2-2,-,TRBV29-1,CSAGQGSHGELFF,TGCAGCGCCGGACAGGGGTCCCACGGGGAGCTGTTTTTT
-,TRBJ1-1,few,TRBV6-2/TRBV6-3,CASSPGPTQGAFF,TGTGCCAGCAGCCCTGGGCCCACCCAGGGAGCTTTCTTT
-,TRBJ1-3,once,TRBV6-1,CASSERRQSGNTIYF,TGTGCCAGCAGTGAGAGGCGGCAATCAGGAAACACCATATATTTT
TRBD1,TRBJ2-7,-,TRBV19,CASSRTGNYEQYF,TGTGCCAGTAGTCGGACAGGGAACTACGAGCAGTACTTC
TRBD1,TRBJ1-4,-,TRBV4-3,CASSRIYGTENEKLFF,TGCGCCAGCAGCCGCATATACGGGACAGAGAATGAAAAACTGTTTTTT
TRBD2,TRBJ2-5,-,TRBV19,CASSIDWGGETQYF,TGTGCCAGTAGTATAGATTGGGGAGGGGAGACCCAGTACTTC
-,TRBJ1-1,-,TRBV18,CASSPIGQGEAFF,TGTGCCAGCTCACCTATCGGGCAGGGGGAAGCTTTCTTT
-,TRBJ2-1,-,TRBV7-3,CASSLTGYNEQFF,TGTGCCAGCAGCCTGACGGGTTACAATGAGCAGTTCTTC
TRBD1,TRBJ1-5,-,TRBV27,CASSLPGQRQNQPQHF,TGTGCCAGCAGTCTACCGGGACAGAGACAAAATCAGCCCCAGCATTTT
-,TRBJ1-6,-,TRBV7-8,CASSLDRQGSSPLHF,TGTGCCAGCAGCTTAGATAGGCAGGGTAGCTCACCCCTCCACTTT
TRBD1,TRBJ2-1,-,TRBV19,CASSMDRGFYNEQFF,TGTGCCAGTAGTATGGACAGGGGGTTCTACAATGAGCAGTTCTTC
TRBD1,TRBJ1-2,few,TRBV20-1,CSARDRPPTF,TGCAGTGCAAGGGACAGGCCTCCCACCTTC
TRBD1,TRBJ1-2,-,TRBV7-9,CASSLGTGGDPLGYTF,TGTGCCAGCAGTTTAGGGACAGGGGGCGATCCTTTGGGCTACACCTTC
-,TRBJ2-5,-,TRBV7-8,CASSFGVGGRVEETQYF,TGTGCCAGCAGCTTTGGGGTCGGTGGGAGAGTCGAAGAGACCCAGTACTTC
-,TRBJ1-3,-,TRBV9,CASSVEAQGIVGNTIYF,TGTGCCAGCAGCGTAGAGGCGCAGGGAATAGTTGGAAACACCATATATTTT
-,TRBJ2-2,-,TRBV11-2,CASSLDRLNTGELFF,TGTGCCAGCAGCTTAGACAGGCTGAACACCGGGGAGCTGTTTTTT
-,TRBJ1-1,many,TRBV18,CASSPGQGLNTEAFF,TGTGCCAGCTCACCGGGACAAGGGTTGAACACTGAAGCTTTCTTT
TRBD2,TRBJ2-3,-,TRBV2,CASSEGRLATDTQYF,TGTGCCAGCAGTGAAGGAAGACTAGCCACAGATACGCAGTATTTT
-,TRBJ1-1,-,TRBV18,CASSPPKGSNTEAFF,TGTGCCAGCTCACCACCAAAGGGGTCGAACACTGAAGCTTTCTTT
-,TRBJ2-5,-,TRBV28,CASTQGGQETQYF,TGTGCCAGCACACAGGGGGGGCAAGAGACCCAGTACTTC
TRBD1,TRBJ1-1,-,TRBV5-8,CASRLGYRGLNTEAFF,TGTGCCAGCAGACTCGGGTACAGGGGATTAAACACTGAAGCTTTCTTT
-,TRBJ2-7,-,TRBV19,CASSISRDIHPYEQYF,TGTGCCAGTAGCATATCTAGGGACATCCACCCCTACGAGCAGTACTTC
TRBD2,TRBJ2-1,-,TRBV19,CASIGGSGIYNEQFF,TGTGCCAGCATCGGGGGGAGCGGGATTTACAATGAGCAGTTCTTC
TRBD1,TRBJ1-5,-,TRBV20-1,CSASRDSSLGGLPQHF,TGCAGTGCTAGTAGGGACAGCTCCCTAGGGGGTTTGCCCCAGCATTTT
TRBD1,TRBJ2-5,once,TRBV4-1,CASSLGQGRETQYF,TGCGCCAGCAGCCTGGGACAGGGGCGAGAGACCCAGTACTTC
TRBD1,TRBJ2-1,-,TRBV10-2,CASTFVGQGRNEQFF,TGCGCCAGCACTTTCGTGGGACAGGGGAGGAATGAGCAGTTCTTC
TRBD1,TRBJ1-6,few,TRBV7-9,CASSLGSGGGSPLHF,TGTGCCAGCAGCTTAGGGTCAGGGGGCGGTTCACCCCTCCACTTT
-,TRBJ2-3,-,TRBV19,CASSLIGDTVADTQYF,TGTGCCAGTAGTTTAATCGGGGACACCGTGGCAGATACGCAGTATTTT
-,TRBJ1-1,few,TRBV19,CASTRAGMEAFF,TGTGCCAGTACTAGGGCAGGGATGGAGGCTTTCTTT
TRBD2,TRBJ2-5,-,TRBV24-1,CATSDLGTSGHQETQYF,TGTGCCACCAGTGACCTTGGGACTAGCGGGCACCAAGAGACCCAGTACTTC
TRBD1,TRBJ1-4,-,TRBV7-9,CASRAPTGPANEKLFF,TGTGCCAGCAGAGCTCCGACAGGGCCAGCTAATGAAAAACTGTTTTTT
TRBD1,TRBJ2-7,-,TRBV4-1,CASSLSGQGRNEQYF,TGCGCCAGCAGTTTGTCGGGACAGGGGAGGAACGAGCAGTACTTC